The T cell receptor (beta chain) described here comes from a study of vaccination and CD4 T cells after COVID-19. This clonotype was seen only a few times. The antigen is not known. Germline loops: CDR1 LNHNV, CDR2 YYDKDF (reference sequence). J gave up 10 bases and V 0 bases, and 10 bases lay outside the gene matches. The CDR3 extends over 15 amino acids. Described treatment: roughly ten-day PBMC culture with coronavirus spike peptide pools or control peptides (ViraFEST assay). Researchers collected the unexposed donor's CD4+ T cells before the COVID-19 pandemic (2011-2018). With the Oncomine TCR Beta short-read assay, DNA from cultured CD4+ T cells was sequenced. From the PCR reads, TCRdb called clonotypes with MiXCR, one entry per CDR3 protein. The data hold approximately 6,600 distinct CDR3 sequences, with 50% to 65% observed a single time. General study points: Convalescent patients gained a median approximately 88% of their reactive clones only post-vaccination. The analysis of convalescent patients involved relatively few individuals and lacked early post-infection timepoints.

This TCR was recovered from a human donor in good health. The chain links TRBV15 to TRBJ2-7; 9 bases line up with TRBD2. Sample: CD4+ T cells from blood, cultured in vitro. The CDR3 coding sequence is TGTGCCACCAGCAGAGATGAGGGACTAGCAAGTAAACAGTACTTC. Translated, it gives CATSRDEGLASKQYF.